This T cell receptor beta chain was identified in a study of cytomegalovirus exposure and HLA in healthy donors. At the level of the study: As released early, the data held around 80 million unique TCRs from HLA-typed donors. Overall study results and limits: Indistinguishable V segments, including TRBV6-2 and TRBV6-3, were excluded. In a later analysis, V- and J-gene trimming of beta chains associated with a DCLRE1C missense variant, replicated independently.

This CDR3 contains 13 residues. V was pared by 0 bases and J by 5 bases, with 7 bases between. From germline, CDR1 is MNHNS and CDR2 SASEGT. Healthy bone marrow donors made up the donor group. This PCR relied on a set of 60 Vbeta primers and 13 Jbeta primers. Sequencing was performed with immunoSEQ multiplex PCR; in TCRdb, only in-frame clones are kept and a portion is missing. The sample shows fewer than 250,000 clones, 60% to 80% of them seen only once. On this clone: Its antigen remains unidentified.

Sequencing was performed on PBMCs. The chain couples TRBV6-1 to TRBJ1-2; no firm D call. The clonotype originates from a woman under 30 in good health and CMV-seronegative. The CDR3 DNA reads as TGTGCCAGCAGTGAAGCACGGGGTTATGGCTACACCTTC. This gives the protein CASSEARGYGYTF.